Listed below are T cell receptor beta chains from one sample, sequenced in a study of regulatory T cells in long-lasting Graves disease. TCRdb recomputed calls from the multiplex PCR reads with MiXCR, one row per CDR3 protein. Altogether approximately 380,000 distinct CDR3 sequences are present, roughly 20% being singletons, with the ten largest covering 20% to 25%. This specimen was peripheral blood mononuclear cells (PBMCs), taken when the disease was refractory, from a patient treated with antithyroid drugs. The source is a female donor with Graves disease. Each CDR3 is given with its conserved first and last residue. The D gene is left open where the match is weak. Some rows mark clone size as missing; the rest say once, few, many or name a class of expanded clone.

>TRBJ2-4|-|TRBV12-3/TRBV12-4|TRBD1
TGTGCCAGCACCGAACAGGGGGTTAAAAACATTCAGTACTTC
CASTEQGVKNIQYF
>TRBJ2-2|many|TRBV11-2|TRBD1
TGTGCCAGCAGTTCGTCCGGGACAGGCTTCCAAGGGGAGCTGTTTTTT
CASSSSGTGFQGELFF
>TRBJ1-1|-|TRBV9|-
TGTGCCAGCAGCGTAGATATGGGGGGTCCCGGTGGGGATGAAGCTTTCTTT
CASSVDMGGPGGDEAFF
>TRBJ1-5|-|TRBV10-3|-
TGTGCCATCAGTGAAGCAGGGTCGGGCAATCAGCCCCAGCATTTT
CAISEAGSGNQPQHF
>TRBJ2-6|-|TRBV11-3|-
TGTGCCAGCAGCCAAGATGTCTTAGTCTTTAACATACCTGGGGCCAACGTCCTGACTTTC
CASSQDVLVFNIPGANVLTF
>TRBJ1-3|many|TRBV7-2|-
TGTGCCAGCAGCTTCGGACAGCTTACTTCTGGAAACACCATATATTTT
CASSFGQLTSGNTIYF
>TRBJ2-7|few|TRBV6-4|TRBD2
TGTGCCAGCACTAGCGGGCCTTACTCCTACGAGCAGTACTTC
CASTSGPYSYEQYF
>TRBJ2-7|-|TRBV20-1|TRBD2
TGCAGTGCCCTGGGGGTCCTAGCGGGAACATACGAGCAGTACTTC
CSALGVLAGTYEQYF
>TRBJ2-7|many|TRBV18|-
TGTGCCAGCTCACCATTAGGCAACTACGAGCAGTACTTC
CASSPLGNYEQYF
>TRBJ2-5|-|TRBV6-5|-
TGTGCCAGCAGTTACGACTCCATCCAAGAGACCCAGTACTTC
CASSYDSIQETQYF
>TRBJ1-1|many|TRBV5-1|-
TGCGCCAGCAGCCCCAACAGGGCATTGAACACTGAAGCTTTCTTT
CASSPNRALNTEAFF
>TRBJ2-7|many|TRBV6-1|TRBD1
TGTGCCAGCAGTGAAGAGGACAGGCCCCCAACCTACGAGCAGTACTTC
CASSEEDRPPTYEQYF
>TRBJ1-1|-|TRBV5-6|TRBD1
TGTGCCAGCAGCTTGGTTCCGGGACAGGGGGCTGCTGAAGCTTTCTTT
CASSLVPGQGAAEAFF
>TRBJ2-1|-|TRBV6-1|-
TGTGCCAGCGGGGGGCTTGGGGCTGAGTCGTACAATGAGCAGTTCTTC
CASGGLGAESYNEQFF
>TRBJ2-5|many|TRBV7-3|-
TGTGCCAGCAGCCCACCGGGCAGGGGACAAGAGACCCAGTACTTC
CASSPPGRGQETQYF
>TRBJ2-7|-|TRBV7-9|TRBD1
TGTGCCAGCAGCGGACGTCAGGGGGACTACGAGCAGTACTTC
CASSGRQGDYEQYF
>TRBJ2-2|-|TRBV20-1|-
TGCAGTGCACGGACCCGCCACACCGGGGAGCTGTTTTTT
CSARTRHTGELFF
>TRBJ2-5|many|TRBV7-2|TRBD1
TGTGCCAGCAGCGCAGCAGGGGGCTTGGGGGAGACCCAGTACTTC
CASSAAGGLGETQYF
>TRBJ2-5|many|TRBV28|TRBD1
TGTGCCAGCAGTGGGACAGGGGGCGGGTTGGAGACCCAGTACTTC
CASSGTGGGLETQYF
>TRBJ1-5|many|TRBV27|-
TGTGCCAGCAGTTACATCGGACAGCCCCAGCATTTT
CASSYIGQPQHF
>TRBJ1-2|many|TRBV10-3|-
TGTGCCATACGGACCCTTGACTATGGCTACACCTTC
CAIRTLDYGYTF
>TRBJ2-5|many|TRBV30|-
TGTGCCTGGAGTTCCAGAGAGACCCAGTACTTC
CAWSSRETQYF
>TRBJ1-1|many|TRBV12-3/TRBV12-4|-
TGTGCCAGCAGTGACAGCCCGGTGAACACTGAAGCTTTCTTT
CASSDSPVNTEAFF
>TRBJ2-7|many|TRBV10-3|TRBD1
TGTGCCATCAGTGCGGGCAGGGACAGAACCTACGAGCAGTACTTC
CAISAGRDRTYEQYF
>TRBJ2-7|-|TRBV5-1|TRBD1
TGCGCCAGCAGCTCTACGGGACAGGACGGCTCCTACGAGCAGTACTTC
CASSSTGQDGSYEQYF
>TRBJ2-5|many|TRBV11-2|-
TGTGCCAGCAGCTTATTTAGGACGCTGCAAGAGACCCAGTACTTC
CASSLFRTLQETQYF
>TRBJ2-7|many|TRBV2|-
TGTGCCAGCAGTCGACAGAGTTCTCCCTACGAGCAGTACTTC
CASSRQSSPYEQYF
>TRBJ2-2|few|TRBV29-1|TRBD1
TGCAGCGCGACAGGGGGCCGGGGCACCGGGGAGCTGTTTTTT
CSATGGRGTGELFF
>TRBJ2-7|few|TRBV13|TRBD2
TGTGCCAGCAGCGCTCAGTTCCGGGAGGGCCACTACGAGCAGTACTTC
CASSAQFREGHYEQYF
>TRBJ1-2|-|TRBV10-3|-
TGTGCCATCAGTGAACACGGAGTGAGCTATGGCTACACCTTC
CAISEHGVSYGYTF
>TRBJ1-1|few|TRBV6-2/TRBV6-3|-
TGTGCCAGCAGTAATAAACTGAACACTGAAGCTTTCTTT
CASSNKLNTEAFF
>TRBJ1-5|-|TRBV28|TRBD1
TGTGCCAGCAGTGACATGCAGGGGGGGGGCGGCAATCAGCCCCAGCATTTT
CASSDMQGGGGNQPQHF
>TRBJ1-2|-|TRBV9|-
TGTGCCAGCAGCGTAGGGAACTATGGCTACACCTTC
CASSVGNYGYTF
>TRBJ2-2|once|TRBV6-4|TRBD2
TGTGCCAGCAGGCCTAGCGGGGGCACCGGGGAGCTGTTTTTT
CASRPSGGTGELFF
>TRBJ1-5|many|TRBV12-3/TRBV12-4|-
TGTGCCAGCAGCTCAGTTGGGTCCCAGCATTTT
CASSSVGSQHF
>TRBJ2-7|-|TRBV15|-
TGTGCCACCAGCAAAAGACAGGCGCTCTCCTACGAGCAGTACTTC
CATSKRQALSYEQYF
>TRBJ2-2|once|TRBV18|TRBD1
TGTGCCAGCTCATCACAGGGACAGGCGAACACCGGGGAGCTGTTTTTT
CASSSQGQANTGELFF
>TRBJ1-3|-|TRBV7-2|-
TGTGCCAGCAGCTTACGGGGCATTCACGGAAACACCATATATTTT
CASSLRGIHGNTIYF
>TRBJ2-7|many|TRBV10-2|TRBD1
TGCGCCAGCTTTAAAGGACCTGGGACAGGCGAGCAGTACTTC
CASFKGPGTGEQYF
>TRBJ2-2|few|TRBV11-2|TRBD1
TGTGCCAGCAGCCCGTTCGGACAGGAGCGTATCGGGGAGCTGTTTTTT
CASSPFGQERIGELFF
>TRBJ2-7|many|TRBV11-2|-
TGTGCCAGCAGCCGAAGCAACAGGGACTACGAGCAGTACTTC
CASSRSNRDYEQYF
>TRBJ2-7|-|TRBV6-2/TRBV6-3|-
TGTGCCAGCACACCCCAACAGGGATCCTACGAGCAGTACTTC
CASTPQQGSYEQYF
>TRBJ2-7|many|TRBV2|-
TGTGCCAGCAGTGAAGAGCGGTTCTACGAGCAGTACTTC
CASSEERFYEQYF
>TRBJ1-2|-|TRBV30|-
TGTGCCTGGAGTATATCTATAGGGGGAGGAGGAGGCTACACCTTC
CAWSISIGGGGGYTF
>TRBJ2-5|few|TRBV5-1|TRBD1
TGCGCCAGCAGCTCGACCCGGGACAGGATTAGAGAGACCCAGTACTTC
CASSSTRDRIRETQYF
>TRBJ2-5|-|TRBV11-1|-
TGTGCCAGCAGCTTAGGGGGGGCAGGTCGCCCCCAAGAGACCCAGTACTTC
CASSLGGAGRPQETQYF
>TRBJ1-6|many|TRBV7-2|-
TGTGCCAGCAGCTTAGAGGGTTCTGATAATTCACCCCTCCACTTT
CASSLEGSDNSPLHF